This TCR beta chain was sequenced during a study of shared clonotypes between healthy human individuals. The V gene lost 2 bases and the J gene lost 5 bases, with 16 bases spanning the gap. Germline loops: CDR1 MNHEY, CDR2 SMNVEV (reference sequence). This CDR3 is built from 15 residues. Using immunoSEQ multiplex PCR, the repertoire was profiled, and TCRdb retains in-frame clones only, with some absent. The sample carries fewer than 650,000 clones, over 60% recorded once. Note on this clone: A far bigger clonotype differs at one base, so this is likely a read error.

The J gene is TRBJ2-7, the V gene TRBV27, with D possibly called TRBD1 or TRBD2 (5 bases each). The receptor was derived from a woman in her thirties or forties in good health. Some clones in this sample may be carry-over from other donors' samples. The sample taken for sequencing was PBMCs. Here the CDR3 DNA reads TGTGCCAGCAGTTTACCCTATTCTGGGGGAAACGAGCAGTACTTC. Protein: CASSLPYSGGNEQYF.